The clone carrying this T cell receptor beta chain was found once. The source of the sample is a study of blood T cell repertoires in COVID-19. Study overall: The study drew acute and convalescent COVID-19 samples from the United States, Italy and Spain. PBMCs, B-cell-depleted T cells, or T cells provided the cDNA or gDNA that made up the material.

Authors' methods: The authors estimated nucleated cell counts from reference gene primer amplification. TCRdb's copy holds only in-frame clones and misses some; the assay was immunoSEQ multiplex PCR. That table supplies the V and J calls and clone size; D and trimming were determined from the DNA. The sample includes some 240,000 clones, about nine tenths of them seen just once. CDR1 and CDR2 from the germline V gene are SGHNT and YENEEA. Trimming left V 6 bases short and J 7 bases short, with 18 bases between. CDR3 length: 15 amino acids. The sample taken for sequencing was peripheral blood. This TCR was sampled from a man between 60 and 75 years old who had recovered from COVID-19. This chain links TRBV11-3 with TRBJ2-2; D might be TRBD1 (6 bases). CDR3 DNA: TGTGCCAGCAGTCACTGGACAGAGAGGGTCGGGGAGCTGTTTTTT. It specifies CASSHWTERVGELFF. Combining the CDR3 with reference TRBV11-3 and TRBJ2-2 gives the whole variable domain EAGVVQSPRYKIIEKKQPVAFWCNPISGHNTLYWYLQNLGQGPELLIRYENEEAVDDSQLPKDRFSAERLKGVDSTLKIQPAELGDSAVYLCASSHWTERVGELFFGEGSRLTVL.